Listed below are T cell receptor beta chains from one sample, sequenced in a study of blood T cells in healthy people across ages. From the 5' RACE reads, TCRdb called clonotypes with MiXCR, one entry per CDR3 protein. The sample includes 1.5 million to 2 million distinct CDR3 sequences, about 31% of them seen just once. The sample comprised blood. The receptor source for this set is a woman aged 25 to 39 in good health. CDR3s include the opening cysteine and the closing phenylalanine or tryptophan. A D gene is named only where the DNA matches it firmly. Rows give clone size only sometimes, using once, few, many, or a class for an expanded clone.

TGTGCCAGCGAGAGGAAAGGGGGTGGCAATCAGCCCCAGCATTTT	CASERKGGGNQPQHF	few	TRBV6-1	TRBJ1-5	.
TGCGCCAGCAGCCAAGATAGGGGAACCTCTCTTTCCTACAATGGGCAGTTCTTC	CASSQDRGTSLSYNGQFF	.	TRBV4-1	TRBJ2-1	.
TGTGCCACTAAGCCCGGGGGAGAAGAGACCCAGTACTTC	CATKPGGEETQYF	few	TRBV11-1	TRBJ2-5	.
TGTGCCAGCAGTTTTACAGGGTCGGGGAGCAATCAGCCCCAGCATTTT	CASSFTGSGSNQPQHF	.	TRBV12-3/TRBV12-4	TRBJ1-5	.
TGTGCCAGCAGCTTGATATTGGGGCAGCAAGAGACCCAGTACTTC	CASSLILGQQETQYF	.	TRBV11-2	TRBJ2-5	.
TGCGCCAGCAGCTGGCTCGGGACAGGGCCCAATGAGCAGTTCTTC	CASSWLGTGPNEQFF	.	TRBV5-1	TRBJ2-1	TRBD1
TGTGCCGTTCGAAACGGAATGAACACTGAAGCTTTCTTT	CAVRNGMNTEAFF	.	TRBV6-2/TRBV6-3	TRBJ1-1	.
TGCAGTGCTCCCGCTCTGAGTCAAAATGAGCAGTTCTTC	CSAPALSQNEQFF	many	TRBV20-1	TRBJ2-1	.
TGTGCCGTCGGACTTTTTGGCTACACCTTC	CAVGLFGYTF	.	TRBV7-9	TRBJ1-2	.
TGTGCCAGCACCCGGTCCTTGGCAAACTATGGCTACACCTTC	CASTRSLANYGYTF	once	TRBV28	TRBJ1-2	.
TGTGTCAGCAGTTTTGGCCCCGGGCGGGGGGTATACAATGAGCAGTTCTTC	CVSSFGPGRGVYNEQFF	.	TRBV12-3/TRBV12-4	TRBJ2-1	TRBD2
TGTGCCAGCCGGTTGGCAGGGAGGACCCAGTACTTC	CASRLAGRTQYF	.	TRBV28	TRBJ2-5	.
TGTGCCAACACACTGGGGTCACAGCGGGGACAGGGGGTAAGCTACGAGCAGTACTTC	CANTLGSQRGQGVSYEQYF	few	TRBV27	TRBJ2-7	TRBD1
TGTGCCAGCCAGAAGACTAGCGGGAGGGTGAAGACAGATACGCAGTATTTT	CASQKTSGRVKTDTQYF	.	TRBV12-3/TRBV12-4	TRBJ2-3	TRBD2
TGTGCCTGGAGTTATGGACCCTCATCATTAGGCTACACCTTC	CAWSYGPSSLGYTF	once	TRBV30	TRBJ1-2	.
TGCAGTGCTAGAAAAGGGAGAAGGACAGGGGGAGAGACTGAAGCTTTCTTT	CSARKGRRTGGETEAFF	.	TRBV20-1	TRBJ1-1	TRBD1